A selection of T cell receptor beta chains follows, all from one sample in a study of T cell changes during pregnancy in multiple sclerosis. Produced via immunoSEQ multiplex PCR; TCRdb's table is partial and in-frame only. The repertoire consists of around 31,000 clones, with roughly 91% occurring once and the leading ten covering around 0.45%. The sample was CD4+ T cells from peripheral blood mononuclear cells, taken in the second trimester of pregnancy. These TCRs come from a female donor with multiple sclerosis, enrolled in a pregnancy study. Each CDR3 is given with its conserved first and last residue. Fields, in order: D gene, J gene, clone size, V gene, CDR3 DNA, CDR3 protein. D genes are given only for firm matches. Rows may omit the clone size; those that give it use once, few, many or a size class.

>-|TRBJ2-7|once|TRBV11-2
TGTGCCAGCAGCTTCTCGTCAGGCTCCTACGAGCAGTACTTC
CASSFSSGSYEQYF
>-|TRBJ1-3|-|TRBV18
TGTGCCAGCTCACCGGGACTTCAGTCTGGTAACACCATATATTTT
CASSPGLQSGNTIYF
>-|TRBJ1-4|once|TRBV7-2
TGTGCCAGCAGCGCACACGGGGGGGCTAATGAAAAACTGTTTTTT
CASSAHGGANEKLFF
>-|TRBJ1-2|-|TRBV19
TGTGCCAGTAGCCGGGCAGGGTCCCTCAACTATGGCTACACCTTC
CASSRAGSLNYGYTF
>-|TRBJ1-2|few|TRBV27
TGTGCCAGCAGTTTACGCAGGCAGAACTATGGCTACACCTTC
CASSLRRQNYGYTF
>-|TRBJ2-7|-|TRBV2
TGTGCCAGCAGCGACCAGTGGAGCTACGAGCAGTACTTC
CASSDQWSYEQYF
>TRBD1|TRBJ1-5|-|TRBV18
TGTGCCAGCTCAACAGAGACAGGGAACAATCAGCCCCAGCATTTT
CASSTETGNNQPQHF
>-|TRBJ2-2|-|TRBV4-3
TGCGCCAGCAGCCAAGAGATCCCTAGCACAACCGGGGAGCTGTTTTTT
CASSQEIPSTTGELFF
>TRBD1|TRBJ2-1|-|TRBV11-3
TGTGCCAGCAGCTTTGGGACAGGGGGCTACAATGAGCAGTTCTTC
CASSFGTGGYNEQFF
>TRBD1|TRBJ2-3|-|TRBV19
TGTGCCAGTAGTATATTGACAGGGGGCGCCGATACGCAGTATTTT
CASSILTGGADTQYF
>-|TRBJ2-4|-|TRBV2
TGTGCCAGCAGTTCAGGGGCCATTGGTAGGGAGGGGGCCAAAAACATTCAGTACTTC
CASSSGAIGREGAKNIQYF
>TRBD1|TRBJ1-2|-|TRBV18
TGTGCCAGCTCACCCTACGAGGGGGCTGGGGGCTACACCTTC
CASSPYEGAGGYTF
>-|TRBJ2-7|-|TRBV28
TGTGCCAGCAGTTTTCAGGGGCCGCCCTACGAGCAGTACTTC
CASSFQGPPYEQYF
>-|TRBJ1-2|-|TRBV7-8
TGTGCCAGCAGCCGAGACTGGAGTCGGGGCTACACCTTC
CASSRDWSRGYTF
>TRBD2|TRBJ2-3|-|TRBV7-3
TGTGCCAGCAGCTTAGGGGCGGGAGCAGGCGGCGCAGATACGCAGTATTTT
CASSLGAGAGGADTQYF
>TRBD2|TRBJ2-5|-|TRBV5-1
TGCGCCAGCACTACTTTAGCGGGAGGGCCGGAGACCCAGTACTTC
CASTTLAGGPETQYF
>TRBD2|TRBJ2-1|-|TRBV19
TGTGCCACTATCGCGGCTAGCGGGATTAATGAGCAGTTCTTC
CATIAASGINEQFF
>TRBD1|TRBJ1-1|-|TRBV2
TGTGCCAGCAGTCTCAGACAGGGCTTGAGTGTCACTGAAGCTTTCTTT
CASSLRQGLSVTEAFF
>-|TRBJ1-1|few|TRBV9
TGTGCCAGCAGCCCCCATTTGTTCGCAGGGGACACTGAAGCTTTCTTT
CASSPHLFAGDTEAFF
>-|TRBJ1-2|once|TRBV7-2
TGTGCCAGCAGCTTAGTAGGACAGAACTATGGCTACACCTTC
CASSLVGQNYGYTF
>TRBD1|TRBJ2-5|-|TRBV27
TGTGCCAGCAGTTTATACCAGGGGGCCCAAGAGACCCAGTACTTC
CASSLYQGAQETQYF
>-|TRBJ2-7|-|TRBV28
TGTGCCAGCACGGTAGACTCCTACGAGCAGTACTTC
CASTVDSYEQYF
>-|TRBJ1-1|-|TRBV6-6
TGTGCCAGCAGACCGGGGGAAACCAACACTGAAGCTTTCTTT
CASRPGETNTEAFF
>-|TRBJ1-1|-|TRBV6-1
TGTGCCAGCAGTGAAAGTGAACTCCAAGCTTTCTTT
CASSESELQAFF